A single T cell receptor beta chain is shown here with its context. The antigen is undetermined. TCRdb's table, derived via immunoSEQ multiplex PCR, lists solely in-frame clones and lacks some. The sample includes about 500,000 clones, around 77% seen only once; the top ten take around 12%. The data derive from a study of shared clonotypes between healthy human individuals. Study outcomes and limitations: Among donors, the sharing of clonotypes was expected to be influenced by sequencing depth.

Germline values: CDR1 LNHDA, CDR2 SQIVND (reference sequence). Trimming cost V 4 bases and J 7 bases; bases outside gene matches: 8. This CDR3 is 16 amino acids long. V usage is TRBV19 and J usage is TRBJ1-4; 11 nucleotides match TRBD1. This clonotype was sampled from a woman aged 40 to 50 in good health. Some clones in this sample may be carry-over from other donors' samples. Specimen: PBMCs. CDR3 in amino acids: CASSTSRTGGGEKLFF. The CDR3 DNA is TGTGCCAGTAGTACGTCCCGGACAGGGGGCGGTGAAAAACTGTTTTTT.